The 9 T cell receptor beta chains in this list originate from one sample, sequenced in a study of monozygotic twins with inflammatory bowel disease. No DNA is given; TCRdb re-called the 5' RACE reads and lists each CDR3 protein once. The sample totals more than 300,000 distinct CDR3 sequences. The sequenced sample consisted of blood. These receptors came from a human donor with ulcerative colitis or Crohn's disease, or a healthy co-twin of an affected twin (not recorded which).

The chain carries TRBV27 and TRBJ1-1; TCRdb's D call of TRBD1 is untestable without DNA. The CDR3 length is 14 residues. The germline V gene has CDR1 MNHEY and CDR2 SMNVEV (reference sequence). The CDR3 spells CASSLAGDLTEAFF.

This chain joins TRBV5-5 and TRBJ2-4; the TRBD2 assignment by TCRdb is unverifiable without DNA. The germline V gene has CDR1 SGHKS and CDR2 YYEKEE (reference sequence). The CDR3 spans 16 residues. This CDR3 is CASSFLGVAGGYIQYF. Complete variable domain (other parts from reference TRBV5-5 and TRBJ2-4): DAGVTQSPTHLIKTRGQQVTLRCSPISGHKSVSWYQQVLGQGPQFIFQYYEKEERGRGNFPDRFSARQFPNYSSELNVNALLLGDSALYLCASSFLGVAGGYIQYFGAGTRLSVL.

The CDR3: CASRLAGGNYGYTF. This rearrangement joins TRBV7-2 to TRBJ1-2; checking the TCRdb D call of TRBD1 is not possible without DNA. CDR1 and CDR2 (germline): SGHTA, FQGNSA. This CDR3 is 14 amino acids long.

This chain uses TRBV7-2 with TRBJ2-5; TCRdb's D gene call, TRBD2, goes unchecked for lack of DNA. Per germline, CDR1 SGHTA and CDR2 FQGNSA. CDR3 length equals 16 residues. CDR3 region: CASSLKLADFSRTQYF.

The J gene is TRBJ2-2, the V gene TRBV6-5; TCRdb outputs TRBD2, but without DNA this stays unchecked. The germline gives CDR1 MNHEY, CDR2 SVGAGI. The CDR3 covers 16 residues. CDR3 sequence reads: CASSYSGPTRSGELFF.

CDR3 residues: CSVSPYNEQFF. The chain uses TRBV29-1 and TRBJ2-1. The CDR3 consists of 11 residues. Germline V CDR1 and CDR2: SQVTM, ANQGSEA.

The CDR3 spells CASSFDSNSPLHF. The V call is TRBV5-4, the J call TRBJ1-6; with no DNA, the TCRdb D assignment of TRBD1 cannot be verified. The CDR3 runs to 13 residues. Germline CDR1 reads SGHNT; CDR2 reads YYREEE (reference sequence).

The V call is TRBV24-1, the J call TRBJ1-1. The germline V gene encodes CDR1 KGHDR and CDR2 SFDVKD. This CDR3 has 13 residues. The chain's CDR3 is CATSGEGYTEAFF.

V is TRBV19 and J is TRBJ2-1; TCRdb's assignment of TRBD1 cannot be checked, as there is no DNA. The CDR3 runs to 15 residues. Germline CDR1 is LNHDA and CDR2 is SQIVND (reference sequence). CDR3 amino acids: CASSIGTTGKTEQFF.